This T cell receptor beta chain was recovered during a study of control samples from healthy donors and cancer patients (dated by TCRdb to 2020 to 2021). Taken from the germline V gene, the CDR1 and CDR2 loops are SGHRS and YFSETQ. For this chain, trimming is 0 bases at the V end and 1 base at the J end, and the number of junction bases without a gene match is 17. The CDR3 starts with the cysteine, ends with the phenylalanine, and has 21 residues. Solely the CDR3 DNA is kept, with 63 bases framed from the first base. Libraries were constructed by the immunoSEQ multiplex PCR assay. Imported from immuneACCESS, the table was reduced by TCRdb to in-frame sequences with V and J called. These copies leave out some clones; in studies compared against another copy, an unresolved V gene accounts for under half, and the cause of the remainder is not known. Across this sample there are roughly 80,000 clones, with about 90% seen only once. The top ten clonotypes cover 5.5% of the sample.

With regard to this clone: What this receptor recognizes is not known. No much larger clone is present one base from it, and per-base qualities are unavailable.

The V and J segments used are TRBV5-1 and TRBJ1-5, with 9 bases aligning to TRBD1. Input material: blood. The clonotype originates from a man between 50 and 59 years old in good health. The DNA sequence is as follows: TGCGCCAGCAGCTTGGGGGTCAGTAGGACAGGGGAATGTCAGAGCAATCAGCCCCAGCATTTT. Translated, this is CASSLGVSRTGECQSNQPQHF.